Listed below are T cell receptor beta chains from one sample, sequenced in a study of cytomegalovirus exposure and HLA in healthy donors. Profiling relied on immunoSEQ multiplex PCR, and the TCRdb table lists in-frame clones only, not all of them. The repertoire includes fewer than 400,000 clones, 88% of them detected once, and around 0.88% sits in the top ten. The specimen sequenced was PBMCs. The receptors here all came from a man aged 25 to 40 in good health and CMV-seronegative. Both conserved end residues are trimmed from each CDR3. D genes are given only for firm matches.

d_call	v_call	j_call	cdr3_aa
TRBD2	TRBV10-1	TRBJ2-3	ASSGLAGEEIGTQY
.	TRBV27	TRBJ2-5	ASSLGPTETQY
.	TRBV7-2	TRBJ1-2	ASSQGWQGYGYT
TRBD2	TRBV29-1	TRBJ2-3	SVAASGGAKDTQY
.	TRBV27	TRBJ1-1	ASSFAAKRVTEAF
.	TRBV29-1	TRBJ2-1	SVEGTRESSYNEQF
TRBD2	TRBV11-1	TRBJ2-5	ASSLGGTSGGADETQY
TRBD1	TRBV5-5	TRBJ1-3	ATNPGTGRGRDTIY
.	TRBV6-4	TRBJ1-4	ASSDKPFDEKLF
.	TRBV14	TRBJ2-1	ASSQDAADSYNEQF
.	TRBV5-1	TRBJ1-3	ASSLAAGSGNTIY
TRBD1	TRBV7-6	TRBJ1-4	ASSLAGTGSEKLF
TRBD2	TRBV4-3	TRBJ2-7	ASSQDVAGGSYEQY
.	TRBV5-5	TRBJ2-7	ASSLAGVSYEQY
.	TRBV5-1	TRBJ2-3	ASSLSGSDTQY
.	TRBV4-1	TRBJ2-1	ASSQGTSGGIFNEQF
.	TRBV9	TRBJ2-1	ASSGLGQYIYNEQF
.	TRBV4-1	TRBJ2-3	ASSQGRGALTDTQY
.	TRBV6-5	TRBJ1-6	ASRDGGVYNSPLH
TRBD1	TRBV4-1	TRBJ2-3	ASSQDYSFDRASKTLA
TRBD1	TRBV19	TRBJ1-2	ASNKGDRYGYT
.	TRBV5-1	TRBJ1-2	ASRYLQETNYGYT
.	TRBV6-1	TRBJ2-2	ASTLGQSTGELF
.	TRBV30	TRBJ1-6	AWSVSVGISYNSPLH
.	TRBV28	TRBJ1-2	ASSLWQGYYGYT
.	TRBV13	TRBJ1-4	ASSLGTPEKLF
TRBD1	TRBV9	TRBJ1-4	ASSSLGTGREKLF
.	TRBV4-1	TRBJ2-7	ASSGPSSYEQY